This entry is about one T cell receptor beta chain. The target antigen is unknown. This entry is derived from a study of siplizumab effects on memory and regulatory T cells. Notes on the study in general: Assignment of a naive or memory phenotype failed for roughly 75-95% of the proliferating CD4+ or CD8+ clones. Siplizumab produced a significant drop in alloreactive sequences attributable to unstimulated CD4+ memory cells. Proliferating Tregs' suppressive function in siplizumab cultures went unconfirmed. Apparently more diverse than memory cells, naive T cells also seemed major alloresponse contributors.

The V end lost 11 bases, the J end lost 2 bases, and 12 bases lay between the germline ends. CDR3 length: 12 amino acids. Germline-derived CDR1 and CDR2 are SNHLY and FYNNEI. Sequencing was performed with immunoSEQ multiplex PCR; in TCRdb, only in-frame clones are kept and a portion is missing. The table shows around 110,000 clones, with 90% to 95% occurring only once. The sequence came from a human donor in good health. Sequencing was performed on non-Treg CD4+ T cells sorted from blood. The chain is built from TRBV2 and TRBJ1-2, with D hard to call. CDR3 amino acids: CALHDENYGYTF. The CDR3 DNA follows: TGTGCCCTACATGACGAGAACTATGGCTACACCTTC.